This TCR beta chain was identified during a study of CD4+ T cells in melanoma. In regard to this clone: Its target is not known.

Regarding the study as a whole: Diverse differentiation states were reported for melanoma neoantigen-specific CD4+ T cells.

Data came from immunoSEQ multiplex PCR; TCRdb stores just in-frame clones and leaves some out. Among about 10,000 clones listed, 78% were seen once. The sequence was obtained from a human donor with melanoma. Source material: cells from a culture (not recorded whether cultured in vitro).

The CDR3 bases are TGTGCCAGCAGCTTATTCGGTCGAACGATACCCTACGAGCAGTACTTC. It specifies CASSLFGRTIPYEQYF. The chain couples TRBV7-8 to TRBJ2-7; D gene uncertain. From germline, CDR1 is SGHVS and CDR2 FQNEAQ. The CDR3 consists of 16 residues. V lost 2 bases and J lost 2, with 16 bases in between.